The 22 T cell receptor beta chains below come from one sample, sequenced in a study of control samples from healthy donors and cancer patients. The repertoire was sequenced with immunoSEQ multiplex PCR; TCRdb's copy has only in-frame clones and lacks some. The table lists about 110,000 clones, less than 95% of them singletons. Material: blood. The receptors were gathered from a human donor in good health. The donor label of this sample is uncertain.

This clone was detected ten times or more. V gene TRBV6-1 combines with J gene TRBJ1-5, with TRBD1 as a possible D gene (5 bases). Germline lookup yields CDR1 MNHNS and CDR2 SASEGT. V was shortened by 1 base and J by 6 bases, with 13 bases between the two germline ends. The CDR3 covers 15 residues. CDR3 nucleotide sequence: TGTGCCAGCAGTGAAGAGGTCGGGGGGGGTCAGCCCCAGCATTTT. Protein: CASSEEVGGGQPQHF.

This sequence joins TRBV6-5 and TRBJ1-4; the match to TRBD1 covers 7 bases. Losses at the gene ends were 8 bases for V and 8 bases for J; bases not matched to a gene: 14. CDR3 length: 15 amino acids. Germline CDR1 is MNHEY and CDR2 is SVGAGI. CDR3 DNA sequence: TGTGCCAGCGTCCGTCACAGGGGATTGGGGGAAAAACTGTTTTTT. Amino acids: CASVRHRGLGEKLFF.

V gene TRBV5-4 combines with J gene TRBJ2-1; the D is unclear. V lost 2 bases to trimming and J lost 0 bases, with 9 bases between them. The CDR3 is 15 residues long. Germline V gene lookup returns CDR1 SGHNT and CDR2 YYREEE (reference sequence). The CDR3 bases are TGTGCCAGCAGCTTAGTCACCAGCTCCTACAATGAGCAGTTCTTC. This gives the protein CASSLVTSSYNEQFF.

The chain combines TRBV14 with TRBJ1-3, with D perhaps matching TRBD1 (5 bases). The CDR3 is made up of 14 amino acids. Germline V lookup: CDR1 SGHDN, CDR2 FVKESK. V was clipped by 1 base and J by 3 bases, with 7 bases between them. The CDR3 bases are TGTGCCAGCAGCCAAGGGGGGTTTGGAAACACCATATATTTT. Translation: CASSQGGFGNTIYF. Based on the CDR3 plus reference TRBV14 and TRBJ1-3, the full variable domain is EAGVTQFPSHSVIEKGQTVTLRCDPISGHDNLYWYRRVMGKEIKFLLHFVKESKQDESGMPNNRFLAERTGGTYSTLKVQPAELEDSGVYFCASSQGGFGNTIYFGEGSWLTVV.

V usage is TRBV5-1 and J usage is TRBJ2-2, with 7 bases that match TRBD2. The V and J ends lost 5 bases and 0 bases, in that order; junction bases with no gene match: 4. Germline CDR1 is SGHRS and CDR2 is YFSETQ. The CDR3 is made up of 15 amino acids. The CDR3 is CASRVGGSNTGELFF. CDR3 in DNA: TGCGCCAGCAGGGTCGGGGGGTCGAACACCGGGGAGCTGTTTTTT.

V usage is TRBV5-3 and J usage is TRBJ2-3; D call uncertain. TRBV5-3 is filed as an ORF, its function uncertain. V lost 8 bases to trimming and J lost 0 bases, with 10 bases between them. CDR3 length equals 13 residues. CDR3 sequence (DNA): TGTGCCAGTTCGTTTAGAAGCACAGATACGCAGTATTTT. As protein: CASSFRSTDTQYF.

This sequence joins TRBV5-6 and TRBJ1-6; weak D call: TRBD1 (5 bases). The V gene lost 2 bases and the J gene lost 3 bases, with 9 bases spanning the gap. The CDR3 runs 15 residues. The germline V gene encodes CDR1 SGHDT and CDR2 YYEEEE. The CDR3 reads CASSLNRIYNSPLHF. CDR3 in DNA: TGTGCCAGCAGCTTAAACAGGATCTATAATTCACCCCTCCACTTT.

This chain uses TRBV24-1 with TRBJ2-1, with D uncertain. V gave up 10 bases and J gave up 5 bases, with 11 bases separating them. Germline loops: CDR1 KGHDR, CDR2 SFDVKD. The CDR3 length is 12 residues. In DNA, the CDR3 is TGTGCCACTATGGACGGCGACAATGAGCAGTTCTTC. Encoded protein: CATMDGDNEQFF.

CDR3 nucleotides: TGTGCCAGCAGTTTGGGGCCAGGGCTCGACGAGCAGTACTTC. It translates to CASSLGPGLDEQYF. The chain joins TRBV27 to TRBJ2-7; possible D gene TRBD1, 5 bases. Looked up from germline, CDR1 is MNHEY and CDR2 is SMNVEV (reference sequence). Trimming took 3 bases from V and 5 from J, leaving 14 bases between them. The CDR3 extends over 14 amino acids.

This chain connects TRBV7-2 to TRBJ1-5; D is uncertain. In germline, CDR1 is SGHTA, CDR2 FQGNSA. Trimming shortened V by 3 bases and J by 4 bases, and 7 bases separated the two germline ends. This CDR3 has 13 amino acids. The CDR3 region has the DNA TGTGCCAGCAGCTTCTGGCAAAATCAGCCCCAGCATTTT. Its translation: CASSFWQNQPQHF.

The chain carries TRBV27 and TRBJ2-2, with TRBD2 as a possible D gene (6 bases). Germline CDR1 reads MNHEY; CDR2 reads SMNVEV (reference sequence). V was cut by 5 bases and J by 4 bases, with 14 bases left in between. CDR3 size: 15 residues. CDR3 coding DNA: TGTGCCAGCAGTCCGACTAGTTCCCTCACCGGGGAGCTGTTTTTT. Translated: CASSPTSSLTGELFF.

A single count supports this clone. V and J are TRBV5-1 and TRBJ2-1; 7 nucleotides agree with TRBD1. After removal of 0 bases from V and 6 bases from J, the junction contained 9 bases not matched to a gene. Germline lookup yields CDR1 SGHRS and CDR2 YFSETQ. This CDR3 comprises 16 residues. The CDR3: CASSLAITGDANEQFF. The CDR3 bases are TGCGCCAGCAGCTTGGCCATTACAGGGGATGCCAATGAGCAGTTCTTC.

The chain employs TRBV21-1 and TRBJ2-7; the tabulated D call, TRBD2, remains unverified against the DNA. TRBV21-1 is designated a pseudogene. The CDR3 covers 17 residues. CDR3 in amino acids: CASSKVGGAGISYEQYF. As DNA, the CDR3 is TGTGCCAGCAGCAAGGTGGGCGGGGCAGGAATTTCCTACGAGCAGTACTTC.

The chain links TRBV29-1 to TRBJ2-7; TRBD2 aligns across 7 bases. This CDR3 has 13 residues. J lost 7 bases, V lost 2 bases, and 8 bases had no gene match. Germline CDR1 is SQVTM and CDR2 is ANQGSEA. The CDR3 region is CSVESQGGREQYF. In DNA form, the CDR3 reads TGCAGCGTTGAATCCCAGGGAGGGAGAGAGCAGTACTTC.

The genes are TRBV5-4 and TRBJ1-3; D remains unclear. In germline, CDR1 is SGHNT, CDR2 YYREEE (reference sequence). V was clipped by 1 base and J by 1 base, with 9 bases between them. CDR3 length equals 15 residues. The CDR3 region has the DNA TGTGCCAGCAGCTTGCGCGGGGATTCTGGAAACACCATATATTTT. It translates to CASSLRGDSGNTIYF. The complete variable domain, with remaining parts taken from reference TRBV5-4 and TRBJ1-3, reads ETGVTQSPTHLIKTRGQQVTLRCSSQSGHNTVSWYQQALGQGPQFIFQYYREEENGRGNFPPRFSGLQFPNYSSELNVNALELDDSALYLCASSLRGDSGNTIYFGEGSWLTVV.

This clone was seen a handful of times. This sequence joins TRBV10-1 and TRBJ2-3, with 7 positions matching TRBD2. The length of the CDR3 is 15 residues. J was trimmed by 4 bases and V by 2 bases; bases with no gene match: 6. From germline, CDR1 is WNHNN and CDR2 SYGVQD (reference sequence). As DNA, the CDR3 is TGCGCCAGCAGTGAGGGGGGGGGAGGGCCAGATACGCAGTATTTT. Residues: CASSEGGGGPDTQYF.

This clone appeared a few times. The V call is TRBV9, the J call TRBJ2-7; TRBD2 aligns across 7 bases. This CDR3 spans 13 amino acids. Germline V gives CDR1 SGDLS, CDR2 YYNGEE. V dropped 4 bases and J dropped 4; count of bases not matched to a gene: 5. The CDR3 sequence is CASSPSSGYEQYF. CDR3 nucleotides: TGTGCCAGCAGCCCCTCTAGCGGATACGAGCAGTACTTC.

The genes are TRBV2 and TRBJ2-1; D is ambiguous. The CDR3 is 15 residues long. Germline V lookup: CDR1 SNHLY, CDR2 FYNNEI. Trimming left V 5 bases short and J 0 bases short, with 11 bases between. CDR3 sequence (DNA): TGTGCCAGCAGTAAGGACCGGAGCTCCTACAATGAGCAGTTCTTC. This codes for CASSKDRSSYNEQFF.

The V call is TRBV18, the J call TRBJ1-4; a possible D gene is TRBD1 (6 bases). Germline lookup yields CDR1 KGHSH and CDR2 LQKENI. Deletions cut 5 bases from V and 3 bases from J, with 13 bases between. The CDR3 is 15 residues long. CDR3 coding DNA: TGTGCCAGCTCAACCGGCAGGGGTTCTAATGAAAAACTGTTTTTT. Amino acids: CASSTGRGSNEKLFF. Filled out from reference TRBV18 and TRBJ1-4, the complete variable domain reads NAGVMQNPRHLVRRRGQEARLRCSPMKGHSHVYWYRQLPEEGLKFMVYLQKENIIDESGMPKERFSAEFPKEGPSILRIQQVVRGDSAAYFCASSTGRGSNEKLFFGSGTQLSVL.

V is TRBV27 and J is TRBJ2-7, with 7 bases aligning to TRBD1. In germline, CDR1 is MNHEY, CDR2 SMNVEV (reference sequence). V gave up 4 bases and J gave up 3 bases; unmatched junction bases: 6. The CDR3 totals 14 residues. The CDR3 is CASSSGTVGYEQYF. The DNA of the CDR3 is TGTGCCAGCAGTTCTGGGACAGTAGGCTACGAGCAGTACTTC.

CDR3 DNA sequence: TGTGCCAGCTCACCTCGGGCGGGGTGCAATGAAAAACTGTTTTTT. Translation: CASSPRAGCNEKLFF. The chain links TRBV18 to TRBJ1-4; D not certain. V lost 3 bases and J lost 5, with 13 bases in between. The germline V gene has CDR1 KGHSH and CDR2 LQKENI. The CDR3 spans 15 residues.

A single count supports this clone. The rearrangement links TRBV12-3 or TRBV12-4 to TRBJ2-5, with D unclear. This CDR3 is 13 amino acids long. Trimming took 3 bases from V and 4 from J, leaving 9 bases between them. Here the CDR3 DNA reads TGTGCCAGCAGTTTTCGGGCACTAGAGACCCAGTACTTC. It is translated as CASSFRALETQYF.